These 2 T cell receptor beta chains were all obtained from the same sample, sequenced in a study of T cells in localized non-small cell lung cancer. TCRdb's copy holds only in-frame clones and misses some; the assay was immunoSEQ multiplex PCR. The sample has tens of thousands of clones, around 90% seen once; the top ten hold 3.5% to 5%. Sequencing was performed on peripheral blood, taken before any cancer treatment. The receptors were gathered from a female donor older than 55 with stage II squamous cell lung carcinoma.

This chain connects TRBV14 to TRBJ1-2; no firm D call. Per the germline V gene, CDR1 is SGHDN and CDR2 is FVKESK. Trimming stripped 3 bases from V and 0 bases from J, with 8 bases between. This CDR3 spans 14 amino acids. The CDR3: CASSQVGTNYGYTF. The CDR3 DNA follows: TGTGCCAGCAGCCAGGTCGGGACTAACTATGGCTACACCTTC.

This chain links TRBV4-1 with TRBJ2-2, with D perhaps TRBD1 (6 bases). The V gene lost 3 bases and the J gene lost 3 bases, with 14 bases spanning the gap. Looked up from germline, CDR1 is MGHRA and CDR2 is YSYEKL. This CDR3 has 16 residues. For the CDR3, the DNA is TGCGCCAGCAGCCAGGGACAAAGGTTCGACACCGGGGAGCTGTTTTTT. Protein: CASSQGQRFDTGELFF.